The 26 T cell receptor beta chains reported below all come from one sample, sequenced in a study of memory B cells and T cells in multiple sclerosis. These receptors lack a known antigen. TCRdb's table, derived via immunoSEQ multiplex PCR, lists solely in-frame clones and lacks some. The data show some 48,000 clones, over 75% seen once. Separate sequencing covered autoproliferating (CFSE-dim) and non-proliferating (CFSE-high) T cells from stimulus-free culture. Pooled replicate wells came from approximately 50 million CFSE-labeled PBMCs cultured roughly seven days without stimulus. The sequencing sample was made of PBMCs from blood kept in culture. These receptors were taken from a human donor with multiple sclerosis.

The chain uses TRBV4-3 and TRBJ2-1, with 7 positions matching TRBD1. Per germline, CDR1 LGHNA and CDR2 YSLEER. The J segment lost 7 bases and the V segment lost 1 base, leaving 10 bases of the junction unmatched. This CDR3 has 16 amino acids. The CDR3 nucleotides read TGCGCCAGCAGCCAAGTTTTGACAGGGAGAAATAATGAGCAGTTCTTC. It is translated as CASSQVLTGRNNEQFF.

The J gene is TRBJ2-4, the V gene TRBV30; D remains unclear. V lost 2 bases and J 4 bases, leaving 6 bases between the germline ends. The CDR3 is made up of 12 amino acids. Germline CDR1 reads GTSNPN; CDR2 reads SVGIG (reference sequence). The CDR3 is CAWSHSKNIQYF. The CDR3 DNA reads as TGTGCCTGGAGTCATAGTAAAAACATTCAGTACTTC.

The V and J genes are TRBV14 and TRBJ1-2; no clear D gene. CDR1 and CDR2 from the germline V gene are SGHDN and FVKESK. V lost 2 bases, J lost 6 bases, and 13 bases lay in between. The CDR3 is 14 amino acids. CDR3 loop: CASSQFRVGDGYTF. The CDR3 DNA sequence: TGTGCCAGCAGCCAATTTAGGGTCGGTGATGGCTACACCTTC.

The rearrangement links TRBV10-1 to TRBJ1-3; TRBD1 might be the D (6 bases). There are 20 residues in the CDR3. V was shortened by 7 bases and J by 0 bases, with 28 bases between the two germline ends. Per the germline V gene, CDR1 is WNHNN and CDR2 is SYGVQD (reference sequence). Here the CDR3 reads CASKGDYWIPGLSSGNTIYF. In DNA, the CDR3 is TGCGCCAGCAAGGGGGACTACTGGATACCAGGGTTAAGCTCTGGAAACACCATATATTTT.

The rearrangement joins TRBV7-3 to TRBJ1-2; D perhaps matches TRBD1 (5 bases). The ends were cut back, 2 bases at V and 5 bases at J, with 9 bases in the middle. From germline, CDR1 is SGHTA and CDR2 FQGTGA. The CDR3 extends over 13 amino acids. In DNA form, the CDR3 reads TGTGCCAGCAGCTTACCCAGGGATTATGGCTACACCTTC. Encoded protein: CASSLPRDYGYTF.

The V call is TRBV5-1, the J call TRBJ2-3; 10 positions match TRBD2. Germline CDR1 SGHRS, CDR2 YFSETQ. The CDR3 has 16 residues. Unmatched junction bases numbered 10, after V lost 5 bases and J lost 4 bases. The CDR3 region has the DNA TGCGCCAGCAGTTTCGAGCGGGGGGGCGGACCAGATACGCAGTATTTT. Translating it yields CASSFERGGGPDTQYF.

The V call is TRBV19, the J call TRBJ1-1, with 7 bases aligning to TRBD1. Germline assignment: CDR1 LNHDA and CDR2 SQIVND (reference sequence). Trimming cost V 6 bases and J 1 base; bases outside gene matches: 5. The CDR3 has 14 residues. CDR3 residues: CASRNRGTNTEAFF. Here the CDR3 DNA reads TGTGCCAGTAGGAACAGGGGTACGAACACTGAAGCTTTCTTT.

This clone has just a few counts. V usage is TRBV29-1 and J usage is TRBJ2-3; maybe TRBD2 (5 bases). Germline CDR1 reads SQVTM; CDR2 reads ANQGSEA. This CDR3 region has 14 residues. CDR3 amino acids: CSLAGRWGTDTQYF. CDR3 in DNA: TGCAGTTTGGCGGGTCGCTGGGGCACAGATACGCAGTATTTT.

This clone was counted only a few times. The V gene is TRBV6-6, the J gene TRBJ2-7; D is undetermined. CDR3 length equals 11 residues. Germline CDR1 MNHNY, CDR2 SVGAGI (reference sequence). V was cut by 6 bases and J by 6 bases, with 9 bases left in between. This CDR3 reads CASSIGREQYF. The CDR3 region has the DNA TGTGCCAGCAGCATAGGTCGCGAGCAGTACTTC.

The rearrangement uses TRBV5-5 and TRBJ2-6; TRBD1 agrees at 8 bases. Germline V gene lookup returns CDR1 SGHKS and CDR2 YYEKEE (reference sequence). This CDR3 has 16 residues. V trimming: 4 bases; J trimming: 0 bases; junction bases outside the gene matches: 3. The CDR3: CASSHGQGSGANVLTF. The CDR3, as DNA: TGTGCCAGCAGCCACGGACAGGGCTCTGGGGCCAACGTCCTGACTTTC.

This chain connects TRBV5-1 to TRBJ2-5; TRBD1 matches at 8 bases. CDR1 and CDR2 (germline): SGHRS, YFSETQ. This CDR3 has 14 residues. The V and J ends lost 5 bases and 1 base, in that order; junction bases with no gene match: 4. The DNA for the CDR3 is TGCGCCAGCAGGCCTGGGACAGGCCAAGAGACCCAGTACTTC. This translates into CASRPGTGQETQYF.

The CDR3: CASSESGQGAHEQYF. CDR3 coding DNA: TGCGCCAGCAGTGAGTCGGGACAGGGGGCCCACGAGCAGTACTTC. The V call is TRBV10-2, the J call TRBJ2-7, with 12 nucleotides matching TRBD1. This CDR3 comprises 15 residues. J was trimmed by 5 bases and V by 0 bases; bases with no gene match: 2. The germline gives CDR1 WSHSY, CDR2 SAAADI.

The chain couples TRBV16 to TRBJ1-1; the D gene is possibly TRBD1 (6 bases). Deletions cut 4 bases from V and 4 bases from J, with 22 bases between. Germline V gene lookup returns CDR1 KGHSY and CDR2 FQNENV. The CDR3 spans 17 residues. The CDR3 DNA follows: TGTGCCAGCAGCCGGTTGATGGGGGGGGCAGGGAGCACTGAAGCTTTCTTT. Translating gives CASSRLMGGAGSTEAFF.

This chain connects TRBV2 to TRBJ2-7; 11 bases map to TRBD2. This CDR3 spans 15 amino acids. V lost 2 bases, J lost 7 bases, and 7 bases stayed unmatched. Germline V gene sequence: CDR1 SNHLY, CDR2 FYNNEI. This CDR3 reads CASSESASGGQEQYF. CDR3 sequence (DNA): TGTGCCAGCAGTGAATCCGCTAGCGGGGGGCAGGAGCAGTACTTC.

The rearrangement uses TRBV5-4 and TRBJ1-6, with D unclear. Germline loops: CDR1 SGHNT, CDR2 YYREEE (reference sequence). Trimming took 2 bases from V and 0 from J, leaving 12 bases between them. There are 17 residues in the CDR3. The CDR3 protein is CASSFPHLSSYNSPLHF. In DNA form, the CDR3 reads TGTGCCAGCAGCTTTCCTCACTTAAGCTCCTATAATTCACCCCTCCACTTT.

This chain links TRBV11-2 with TRBJ2-2, with 7 bases lining up with TRBD1. The CDR3 covers 13 residues. With V trimmed by 10 bases and J by 4 bases, 6 bases remained unmatched. CDR1 is SGHAT and CDR2 is FQNNGV in the germline V gene. The DNA of the CDR3 is TGTGCCATTCTACAGGGGACCACCGGGGAGCTGTTTTTT. This codes for CAILQGTTGELFF.

V is TRBV6-6 and J is TRBJ1-5; 7 bases map to TRBD1. CDR1 is MNHNY and CDR2 is SVGAGI in the germline V gene (reference sequence). This CDR3 is built from 15 residues. J was trimmed by 6 bases and V by 5 bases; bases with no gene match: 10. CDR3 amino acids: CASSPRTGGSQPQHF. As DNA, the CDR3 is TGTGCCAGCAGTCCCCGGACAGGAGGAAGTCAGCCCCAGCATTTT.

The gene calls are TRBV6-5 and TRBJ2-5; the match to TRBD2 covers 7 bases. The germline V gene encodes CDR1 MNHEY and CDR2 SVGAGI. Trimming took 0 bases from V and 5 from J; bases not matched to a gene: 3. This CDR3 has 14 amino acids. CDR3 sequence (DNA): TGTGCCAGCAGTTACTCTCGGCGGGGGGAGACCCAGTACTTC. Translating it yields CASSYSRRGETQYF.

The chain couples TRBV11-2 to TRBJ1-4; 7 nucleotides agree with TRBD1. V trimming: 5 bases; J trimming: 8 bases; junction bases outside the gene matches: 8. Per germline, CDR1 SGHAT and CDR2 FQNNGV. The CDR3 is made up of 14 amino acids. The CDR3: CASSKTGFGEKLFF. The DNA of the CDR3 is TGTGCCAGCAGCAAGACAGGGTTCGGAGAAAAACTGTTTTTT.

This chain connects TRBV11-2 to TRBJ1-2; possibly TRBD1 for D (5 bases). The CDR3 contains 16 residues. V was shortened by 5 bases and J by 0 bases, with 16 bases between the two germline ends. Per germline, CDR1 SGHAT and CDR2 FQNNGV. This chain's CDR3 is CASSLGGATANYGYTF. CDR3 nucleotides: TGTGCCAGCAGCCTAGGTGGGGCGACAGCTAACTATGGCTACACCTTC.

V and J are TRBV28 and TRBJ2-5, with a possible D match to TRBD2 (5 bases). CDR1 MDHEN and CDR2 SYDVKM come from the germline V gene. The CDR3 is 16 amino acids. Between the trimmed V and J ends, which lost 3 bases and 5 bases, there was a span of 19 bases. The CDR3 region has the DNA TGTGCCAGCAGTTTTCTTTTCCGGGCTCGGAGGGAGACCCAGTACTTC. Its translation is CASSFLFRARRETQYF. The whole variable domain, remainder taken from reference TRBV28 and TRBJ2-5, is DVKVTQSSRYLVKRTGEKVFLECVQDMDHENMFWYRQDPGLGLRLIYFSYDVKMKEKGDIPEGYSVSREKKERFSLILESASTNQTSMYLCASSFLFRARRETQYFGPGTRLLVL.

V and J are TRBV9 and TRBJ1-1; D is ambiguous. Trimming removed 2 bases at V and 8 bases at J, with 16 bases between. The CDR3 has 14 residues. Germline V lookup: CDR1 SGDLS, CDR2 YYNGEE. The DNA for the CDR3 is TGTGCCAGCAGCGTGGTGTCAACTTGGGGAGAAGCTTTCTTT. This gives the protein CASSVVSTWGEAFF.

The chain employs TRBV5-1 and TRBJ1-1, with D hard to call. CDR1 is SGHRS, CDR2 YFSETQ, per germline. The V gene lost 2 bases and the J gene lost 4 bases, with 12 bases spanning the gap. The CDR3 has 14 amino acids. CDR3 sequence (DNA): TGCGCCAGCAGCTTCCAGGCCGGCGGCACTGAAGCTTTCTTT. Translated, it gives CASSFQAGGTEAFF.

The rearrangement links TRBV5-5 to TRBJ2-7, with 10 nucleotides matching TRBD1. V lost 3 bases, J lost 3 bases, and 6 bases stayed unmatched. The CDR3 has 15 amino acids. Germline V lookup: CDR1 SGHKS, CDR2 YYEKEE (reference sequence). CDR3 DNA: TGTGCCAGCAGCTCTTTGGGACAGGGGTACTACGAGCAGTACTTC. It is translated as CASSSLGQGYYEQYF.

This clone has a single count. V is TRBV19 and J is TRBJ1-5; D is unclear. CDR3 length equals 13 residues. The V end lost 6 bases, the J end lost 3 bases, and 9 bases lay between the germline ends. Per germline, CDR1 LNHDA and CDR2 SQIVND (reference sequence). The CDR3 reads CASRAVYNQPQHF. For the CDR3, the DNA is TGTGCCAGTAGGGCGGTCTACAATCAGCCCCAGCATTTT.

The chain carries TRBV4-3 and TRBJ1-2; weak D call: TRBD1 (5 bases). The CDR3 totals 17 residues. Between the trimmed V and J ends, which lost 3 bases and 0 bases, there was a span of 17 bases. CDR1 and CDR2 from the germline V gene are LGHNA and YSLEER. The CDR3 bases are TGCGCCAGCAGCCAGGGACTCATTCTAACCGCTAACTATGGCTACACCTTC. It translates to CASSQGLILTANYGYTF.